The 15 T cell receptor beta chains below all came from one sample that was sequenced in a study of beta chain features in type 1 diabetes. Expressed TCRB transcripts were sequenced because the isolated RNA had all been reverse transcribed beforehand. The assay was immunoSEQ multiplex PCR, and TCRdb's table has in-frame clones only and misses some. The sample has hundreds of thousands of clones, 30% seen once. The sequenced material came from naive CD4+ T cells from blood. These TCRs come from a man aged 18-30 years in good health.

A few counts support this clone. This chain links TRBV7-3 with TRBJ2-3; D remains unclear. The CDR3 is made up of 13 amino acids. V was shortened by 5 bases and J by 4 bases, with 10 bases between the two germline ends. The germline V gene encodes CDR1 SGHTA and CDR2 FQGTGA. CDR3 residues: CASSPRLADTQYF. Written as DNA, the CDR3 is TGTGCCAGCAGCCCAAGACTTGCAGATACGCAGTATTTT.

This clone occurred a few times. This CDR3 reads CAISYSGEPYEQYF. The CDR3, as DNA: TGTGCCATCAGCTATAGCGGGGAACCCTACGAGCAGTACTTC. This chain links TRBV10-3 with TRBJ2-7, with 8 bases that match TRBD2. Germline assignment: CDR1 ENHRY and CDR2 SYGVKD. The ends lost 6 bases at V and 2 bases at J; junction bases unmatched: 6. The CDR3 runs to 14 residues.

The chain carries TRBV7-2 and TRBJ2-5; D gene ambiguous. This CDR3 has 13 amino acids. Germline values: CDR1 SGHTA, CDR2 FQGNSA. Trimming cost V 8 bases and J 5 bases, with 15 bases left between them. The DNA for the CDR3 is TGTGCCAGCGGCAGTCCCCCGTGGGAGACCCAGTACTTC. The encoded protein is CASGSPPWETQYF. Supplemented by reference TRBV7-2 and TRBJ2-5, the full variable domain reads GAGVSQSPSNKVTEKGKDVELRCDPISGHTALYWYRQSLGQGLEFLIYFQGNSAPDKSGLPSDRFSAERTGGSVSTLTIQRTQQEDSAVYLCASGSPPWETQYFGPGTRLLVL.

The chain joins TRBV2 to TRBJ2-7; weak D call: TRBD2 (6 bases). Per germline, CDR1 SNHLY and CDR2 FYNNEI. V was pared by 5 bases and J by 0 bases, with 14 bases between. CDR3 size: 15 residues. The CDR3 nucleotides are TGTGCCAGCAGTTACGGGACTCCCAACTCCTACGAGCAGTACTTC. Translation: CASSYGTPNSYEQYF. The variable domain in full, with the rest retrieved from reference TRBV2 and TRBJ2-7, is EPEVTQTPSHQVTQMGQEVILRCVPISNHLYFYWYRQILGQKVEFLVSFYNNEISEKSEIFDDQFSVERPDGSNFTLKIRSTKLEDSAMYFCASSYGTPNSYEQYFGPGTRLTVT.

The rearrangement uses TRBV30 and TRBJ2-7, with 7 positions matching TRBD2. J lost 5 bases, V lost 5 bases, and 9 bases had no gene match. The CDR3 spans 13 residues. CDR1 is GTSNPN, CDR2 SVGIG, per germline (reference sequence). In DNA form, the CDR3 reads TGTGCCTGGGAGACCGGGGGGTCCAACGAGCAGTACTTC. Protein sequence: CAWETGGSNEQYF.

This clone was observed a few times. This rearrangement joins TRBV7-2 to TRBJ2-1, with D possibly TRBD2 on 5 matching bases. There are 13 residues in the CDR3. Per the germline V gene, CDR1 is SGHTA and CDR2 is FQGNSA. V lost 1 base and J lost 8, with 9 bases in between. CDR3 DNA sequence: TGTGCCAGCAGCTTAGTCAGGAGGCATGAGCAGTTCTTC. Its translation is CASSLVRRHEQFF.

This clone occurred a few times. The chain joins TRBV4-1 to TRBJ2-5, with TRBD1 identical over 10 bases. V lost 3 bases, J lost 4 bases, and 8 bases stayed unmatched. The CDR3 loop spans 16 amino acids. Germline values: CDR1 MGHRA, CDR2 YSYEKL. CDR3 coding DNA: TGCGCCAGCAGCCAGGGGACAGGGGCGGTTGGAGAGACCCAGTACTTC. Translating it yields CASSQGTGAVGETQYF.

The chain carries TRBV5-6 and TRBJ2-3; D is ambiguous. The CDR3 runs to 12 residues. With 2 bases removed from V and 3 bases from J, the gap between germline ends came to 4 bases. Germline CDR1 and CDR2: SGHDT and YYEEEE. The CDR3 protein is CASSLQTDTQYF. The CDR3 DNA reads TGTGCCAGCAGCTTACAAACAGATACGCAGTATTTT. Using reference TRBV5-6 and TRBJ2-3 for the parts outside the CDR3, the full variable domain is DAGVTQSPTHLIKTRGQQVTLRCSPKSGHDTVSWYQQALGQGPQFIFQYYEEEERQRGNFPDRFSGHQFPNYSSELNVNALLLGDSALYLCASSLQTDTQYFGPGTRLTVL.

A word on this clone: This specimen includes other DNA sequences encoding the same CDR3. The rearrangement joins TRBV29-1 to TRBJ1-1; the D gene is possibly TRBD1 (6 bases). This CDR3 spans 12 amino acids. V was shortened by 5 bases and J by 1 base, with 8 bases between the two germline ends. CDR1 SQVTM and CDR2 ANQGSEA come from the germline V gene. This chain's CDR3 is CSVSQGNTEAFF. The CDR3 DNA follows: TGCAGCGTTTCACAGGGGAACACTGAAGCTTTCTTT.

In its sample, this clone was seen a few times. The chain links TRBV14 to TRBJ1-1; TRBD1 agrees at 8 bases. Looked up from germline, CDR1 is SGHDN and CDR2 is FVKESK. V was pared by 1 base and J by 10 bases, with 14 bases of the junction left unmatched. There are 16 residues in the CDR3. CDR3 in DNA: TGTGCCAGCAGCCAAGTGGTACGGACAGGGTTTTCGGGAGCTTTCTTT. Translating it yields CASSQVVRTGFSGAFF.

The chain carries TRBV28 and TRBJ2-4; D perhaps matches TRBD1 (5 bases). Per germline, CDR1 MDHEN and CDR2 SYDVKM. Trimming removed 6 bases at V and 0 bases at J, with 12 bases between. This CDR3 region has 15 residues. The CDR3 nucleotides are TGTGCCAGCAGCCCTGACAGTTTAGCCAAAAACATTCAGTACTTC. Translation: CASSPDSLAKNIQYF.

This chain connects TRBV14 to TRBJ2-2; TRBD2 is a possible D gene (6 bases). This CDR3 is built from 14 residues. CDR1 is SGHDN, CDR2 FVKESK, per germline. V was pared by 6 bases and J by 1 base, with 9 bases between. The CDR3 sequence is CASRDSGNTGELFF. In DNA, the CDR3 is TGTGCCAGCAGAGATAGCGGGAACACCGGGGAGCTGTTTTTT.

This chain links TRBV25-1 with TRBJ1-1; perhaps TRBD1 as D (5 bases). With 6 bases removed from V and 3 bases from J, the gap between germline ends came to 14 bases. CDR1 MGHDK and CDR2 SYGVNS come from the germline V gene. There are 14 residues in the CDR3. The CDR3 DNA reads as TGTGCCAGCAGCCAGGGTCGAAAGGACACTGAAGCTTTCTTT. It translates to CASSQGRKDTEAFF. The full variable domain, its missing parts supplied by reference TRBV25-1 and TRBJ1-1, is EADIYQTPRYLVIGTGKKITLECSQTMGHDKMYWYQQDPGMELHLIHYSYGVNSTEKGDLSSESTVSRIRTEHFPLTLESARPSHTSQYLCASSQGRKDTEAFFGQGTRLTVV.

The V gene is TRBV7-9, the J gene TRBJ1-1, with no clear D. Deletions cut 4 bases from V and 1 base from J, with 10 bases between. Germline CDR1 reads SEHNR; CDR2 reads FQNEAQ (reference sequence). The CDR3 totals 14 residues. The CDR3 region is CASSSLGENTEAFF. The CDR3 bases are TGTGCCAGCAGCTCCCTCGGCGAGAACACTGAAGCTTTCTTT.

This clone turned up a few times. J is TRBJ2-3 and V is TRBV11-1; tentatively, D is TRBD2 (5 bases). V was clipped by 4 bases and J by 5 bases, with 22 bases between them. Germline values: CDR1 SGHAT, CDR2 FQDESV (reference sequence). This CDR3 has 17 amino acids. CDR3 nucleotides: TGTGCCAGCAGCTCGCCAGGCACCTCCGATCGGGGAGATACGCAGTATTTT. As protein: CASSSPGTSDRGDTQYF. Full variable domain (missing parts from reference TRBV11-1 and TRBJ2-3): EAEVAQSPRYKITEKSQAVAFWCDPISGHATLYWYRQILGQGPELLVQFQDESVVDDSQLPKDRFSAERLKGVDSTLKIQPAELGDSAMYLCASSSPGTSDRGDTQYFGPGTRLTVL.